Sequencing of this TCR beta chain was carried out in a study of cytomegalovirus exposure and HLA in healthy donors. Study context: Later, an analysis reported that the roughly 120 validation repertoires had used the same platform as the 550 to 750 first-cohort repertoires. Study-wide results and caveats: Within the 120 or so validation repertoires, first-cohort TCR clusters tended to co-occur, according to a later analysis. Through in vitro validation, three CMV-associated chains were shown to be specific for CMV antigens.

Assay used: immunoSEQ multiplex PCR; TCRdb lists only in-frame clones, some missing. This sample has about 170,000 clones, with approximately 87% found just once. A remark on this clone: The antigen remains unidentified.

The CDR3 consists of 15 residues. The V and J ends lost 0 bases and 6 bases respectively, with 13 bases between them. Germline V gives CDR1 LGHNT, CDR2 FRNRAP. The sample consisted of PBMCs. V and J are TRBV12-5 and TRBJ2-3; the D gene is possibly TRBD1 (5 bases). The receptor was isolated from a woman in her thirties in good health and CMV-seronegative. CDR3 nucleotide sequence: TGTGCTAGTGGTTTGGTATCCGGCAGGGCCGATACGCAGTATTTT. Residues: CASGLVSGRADTQYF.